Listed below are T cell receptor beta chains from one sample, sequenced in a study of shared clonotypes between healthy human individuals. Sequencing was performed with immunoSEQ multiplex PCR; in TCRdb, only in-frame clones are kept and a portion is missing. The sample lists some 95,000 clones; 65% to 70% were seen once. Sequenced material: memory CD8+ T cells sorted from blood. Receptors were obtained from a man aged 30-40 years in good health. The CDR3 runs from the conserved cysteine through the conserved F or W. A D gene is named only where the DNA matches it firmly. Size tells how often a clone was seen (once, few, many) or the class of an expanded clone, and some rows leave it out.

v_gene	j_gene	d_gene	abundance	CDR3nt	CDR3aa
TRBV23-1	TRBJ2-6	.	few	TGCGCCAGCCGCATCGGACGGGGAGTTCCGGCTGGGGCCAACGTCCTGACTTTC	CASRIGRGVPAGANVLTF
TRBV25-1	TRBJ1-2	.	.	TGTGCCAGCACCACCGGGACGGCCTATGGCTACACCTTC	CASTTGTAYGYTF
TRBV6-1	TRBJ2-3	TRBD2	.	TGTGCCAGCAGTGATTGGGTAATCTCTACTAGCGGGTACACAGATACGCAGTATTTT	CASSDWVISTSGYTDTQYF
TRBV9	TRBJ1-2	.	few	TGTGCCAGCAGCGATTACGTCCGTCGGGGCCATGGCTACACCTTC	CASSDYVRRGHGYTF
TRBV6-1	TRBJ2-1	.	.	TGTGCCAGCAGTGAGGGACCGGGTGGCTCCTACAATGAGCAGTTCTTC	CASSEGPGGSYNEQFF
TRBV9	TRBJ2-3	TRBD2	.	TGTGCCAGCAGCATAAGCGGGACCACAGATACGCAGTATTTT	CASSISGTTDTQYF
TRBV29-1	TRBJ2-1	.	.	TGCAGCGTCAGGAACAATGAGCAGTTCTTC	CSVRNNEQFF
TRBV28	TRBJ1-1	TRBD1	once	TGTGCCAGCAGCCCCCGGGGACAGATTGAAGCTTTCTTT	CASSPRGQIEAFF
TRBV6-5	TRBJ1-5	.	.	TGTGCCAGCAGCCCCCTTGGGGGTGAGCCCCAGCATTTT	CASSPLGGEPQHF
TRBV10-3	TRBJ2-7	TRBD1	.	TGTGCCATCAGTGAGCTGGGACAGGGGGCATTCGAGCAGTACTTC	CAISELGQGAFEQYF
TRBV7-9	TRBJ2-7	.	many	TGTGCCAGCAGCTTAAATCCAGCCCGCTCCTACGAGCAGTACTTC	CASSLNPARSYEQYF
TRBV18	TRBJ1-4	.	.	TGTGCCAGCTCATTCGACGGTGAAAAACTGTTTTTT	CASSFDGEKLFF
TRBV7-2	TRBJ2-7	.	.	TGTGCCAGCAGCGCAGGGGTTTTCTCCTACGAGCAGTACTTC	CASSAGVFSYEQYF
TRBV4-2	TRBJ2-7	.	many	TGTGCCAGCAGCGACTCAGCGGATTCCTACGAGCAGTACTTC	CASSDSADSYEQYF